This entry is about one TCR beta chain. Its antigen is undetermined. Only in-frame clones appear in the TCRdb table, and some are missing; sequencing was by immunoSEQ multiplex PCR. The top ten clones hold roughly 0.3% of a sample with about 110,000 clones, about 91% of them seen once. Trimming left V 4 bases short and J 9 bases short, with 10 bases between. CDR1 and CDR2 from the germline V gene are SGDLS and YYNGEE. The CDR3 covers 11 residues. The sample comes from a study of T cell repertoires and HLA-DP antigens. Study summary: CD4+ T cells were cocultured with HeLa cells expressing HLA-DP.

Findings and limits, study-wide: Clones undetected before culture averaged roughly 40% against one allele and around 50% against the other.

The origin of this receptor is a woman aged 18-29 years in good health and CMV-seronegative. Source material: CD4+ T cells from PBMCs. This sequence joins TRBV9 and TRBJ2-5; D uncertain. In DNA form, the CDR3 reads TGTGCCAGCAGCTCCGGGTCGGCCCAGTACTTC. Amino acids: CASSSGSAQYF.